This T cell receptor beta chain comes out of a study of blood T cell repertoires in COVID-19. Study-level background: Acute and convalescent COVID-19 specimens originated in the United States, Italy and Spain. Sources were T cells, B-cell-depleted T cells, or PBMCs; the material itself was cDNA or gDNA.

Original analysis: Amplification of reference gene primers was used by the study to estimate nucleated cell counts. Measured with immunoSEQ multiplex PCR; TCRdb has only the in-frame clones, and not every one. That table furnishes V, J and clone size, whereas the DNA furnished D and trimming. The data hold around 190,000 clones, with more than 80% observed a single time. This CDR3 is built from 13 residues. V lost 4 bases to trimming and J lost 5 bases, with 9 bases between them. Per germline, CDR1 MNHEY and CDR2 SVGAGI. The TCR originated in a woman aged 60 to 75 with acute or convalescent COVID-19. This chain uses TRBV6-5 with TRBJ1-5; D is unclear. The sequencing input was peripheral blood. The CDR3 sequence is CASSSRYDQPQHF. CDR3 bases: TGTGCCAGCAGTTCCCGGTACGATCAGCCCCAGCATTTT.